One sample yielded the 23 T cell receptor beta chains listed below, sequenced in a study of cytotoxic CD8 clonotypes in ibrutinib-treated CLL. Profiling relied on immunoSEQ multiplex PCR, and the TCRdb table lists in-frame clones only, not all of them. The table records tens of thousands of clones, around half of them present only once. The sample in question was PBMCs, obtained after 12 months of ibrutinib treatment. These receptors originate from a human donor with chronic lymphocytic leukemia.

This clone occurred once. V usage is TRBV11-2 and J usage is TRBJ2-1; 11 positions agree with TRBD2. This CDR3 comprises 16 residues. Unmatched junction bases numbered 5, after V lost 5 bases and J lost 2 bases. Germline CDR1 and CDR2: SGHAT and FQNNGV. The CDR3, as DNA: TGTGCCAGCAGCCCGACTAGCGGGGTAACCTACAATGAGCAGTTCTTC. Protein sequence: CASSPTSGVTYNEQFF.

This clone has ten or more counts. The chain carries TRBV29-1 and TRBJ2-1; D is undetermined. With 1 base removed from V and 8 bases from J, the gap between germline ends came to 15 bases. Germline CDR1 reads SQVTM; CDR2 reads ANQGSEA. This CDR3 spans 14 amino acids. The CDR3 here is CSVEGLAGVDEQFF. As DNA, the CDR3 is TGCAGCGTTGAAGGTCTGGCTGGGGTCGATGAGCAGTTCTTC.

This chain connects TRBV30 to TRBJ2-7; TRBD1 matches 9 bases. This CDR3 region has 15 residues. V was clipped by 3 bases and J by 4 bases; unmatched bases: 10. Germline V gene data show CDR1 as GTSNPN and CDR2 as SVGIG (reference sequence). CDR3 in DNA: TGTGCCTGGAGCGGAGGGACAGGGCTATTGTACGAGCAGTACTTC. Protein product: CAWSGGTGLLYEQYF.

The chain employs TRBV7-9 and TRBJ2-2; maybe TRBD2 (5 bases). The V and J ends lost 8 bases and 0 bases respectively, with 7 bases between them. Germline V gives CDR1 SEHNR, CDR2 FQNEAQ (reference sequence). The CDR3 runs to 13 residues. Written as DNA, the CDR3 is TGTGCCAGCGGGAGAGCGAACACCGGGGAGCTGTTTTTT. Encoded protein: CASGRANTGELFF.

This chain uses TRBV6-5 with TRBJ2-7; TRBD2 matches 7 bases. After removal of 6 bases from V and 7 bases from J, the junction contained 15 bases not matched to a gene. Germline CDR1 and CDR2: MNHEY and SVGAGI. The CDR3 consists of 15 residues. CDR3 in amino acids: CASSPLSQGGVEQYF. The CDR3 DNA sequence: TGTGCCAGCAGCCCCCTCAGCCAGGGAGGGGTGGAGCAGTACTTC.

This chain connects TRBV30 to TRBJ1-6, with D uncertain. The CDR3 consists of 14 residues. Germline V gene data show CDR1 as GTSNPN and CDR2 as SVGIG (reference sequence). V dropped 4 bases and J dropped 3 bases, with 10 bases sitting between them. The CDR3 region is CAWTVENYNSPLHF. The CDR3 region has the DNA TGTGCCTGGACTGTGGAGAACTATAATTCACCCCTCCACTTT.

This clone was seen a handful of times. The CDR3 is CASSQDRVYTEAFF. CDR3 in DNA: TGCGCCAGCAGTCAGGACAGGGTTTACACTGAAGCTTTCTTT. This rearrangement joins TRBV10-2 to TRBJ1-1, with 8 bases fitting TRBD1. Germline loops: CDR1 WSHSY, CDR2 SAAADI. The CDR3 is 14 residues long. The J segment lost 3 bases and the V segment lost 5 bases, leaving 5 bases of the junction unmatched.

This clone was seen a single time. The chain is built from TRBV18 and TRBJ2-6; perhaps TRBD1 as D (5 bases). The CDR3 extends over 18 amino acids. CDR1 and CDR2 (germline): KGHSH, LQKENI. Between the trimmed V and J ends, which lost 4 bases and 2 bases, there was a span of 18 bases. CDR3 region: CASSRTQGSGTGANVLTF. CDR3 DNA sequence: TGTGCCAGCTCACGCACGCAGGGTTCTGGTACTGGGGCCAACGTCCTGACTTTC.

The V and J genes are TRBV4-2 and TRBJ2-7; 7 nucleotides line up with TRBD1. The CDR3 is made up of 15 amino acids. Looked up from germline, CDR1 is LGHNA and CDR2 is YNFKEQ. The V segment lost 5 bases and the J segment 3 bases; nucleotides outside the gene matches: 10. The CDR3: CASSSLYRGIYEQYF. CDR3 DNA sequence: TGTGCCAGCAGCTCACTCTACAGGGGAATCTACGAGCAGTACTTC.

This clone was counted a single time. The gene calls are TRBV14 and TRBJ2-1, with D possibly matching TRBD1 (5 bases). The V and J ends lost 1 base and 12 bases respectively, with 16 bases between them. Germline-derived CDR1 and CDR2 are SGHDN and FVKESK. This CDR3 comprises 14 residues. The CDR3 bases are TGTGCCAGCAGCCAAGGGACAACCGGAATCCTGCAGTTCTTC. Its translation is CASSQGTTGILQFF. Variable domain in full (rest from reference TRBV14 and TRBJ2-1): EAGVTQFPSHSVIEKGQTVTLRCDPISGHDNLYWYRRVMGKEIKFLLHFVKESKQDESGMPNNRFLAERTGGTYSTLKVQPAELEDSGVYFCASSQGTTGILQFFGPGTRLTVL.

This sequence joins TRBV9 and TRBJ1-1; D is unresolved. The CDR3 contains 14 residues. The V and J ends lost 0 bases and 10 bases respectively, with 16 bases between them. Germline CDR1 and CDR2: SGDLS and YYNGEE. For the CDR3, the DNA is TGTGCCAGCAGCGTAGGGACGGGCGCGGTTGGAGCTTTCTTT. This sequence encodes CASSVGTGAVGAFF.

This clone has more than one count but fewer than ten. The V gene is TRBV5-1, the J gene TRBJ2-3; maybe TRBD1 (5 bases). Germline V gene sequence: CDR1 SGHRS, CDR2 YFSETQ. Trimming removed 2 bases at V and 1 base at J, with 11 bases between. CDR3 length: 15 amino acids. CDR3 loop: CASSFRDAGTDTQYF. CDR3 nucleotides: TGCGCCAGCAGCTTCAGGGATGCGGGCACAGATACGCAGTATTTT.

This sequence joins TRBV10-3 and TRBJ2-7, with TRBD2 matching over 13 bases. Germline trimming cut 2 bases from V and 3 bases from J; bases unmatched to any gene: 10. The CDR3 extends over 18 amino acids. From germline, CDR1 is ENHRY and CDR2 SYGVKD. The CDR3 region is CAISEKSFGTSGNYEQYF. CDR3 coding DNA: TGTGCCATCAGTGAGAAGAGCTTTGGGACTAGCGGGAACTACGAGCAGTACTTC.

This clone has just a few counts. The chain combines TRBV15 with TRBJ2-7, with 11 nucleotides matching TRBD1. The CDR3 has 15 residues. Germline lookup yields CDR1 LNHNV and CDR2 YYDKDF (reference sequence). V shed 3 bases, J shed 0 bases, and the junction held 1 base outside the gene matches. CDR3 coding DNA: TGTGCCACCAGCAGGGGACAGGGGGTCTCCTACGAGCAGTACTTC. Its translation is CATSRGQGVSYEQYF.

This clone was observed a few times. This sample includes further DNA sequences coding for the same CDR3. This rearrangement joins TRBV2 to TRBJ1-2; D is possibly TRBD1 (6 bases). V lost 5 bases and J lost 0, with 10 bases in between. Germline V gene lookup returns CDR1 SNHLY and CDR2 FYNNEI. The length of the CDR3 is 14 residues. The CDR3 loop reads CASSLRTANYGYTF. The CDR3 DNA sequence: TGTGCCAGCAGTCTACGGACAGCTAACTATGGCTACACCTTC.

V gene TRBV5-1 combines with J gene TRBJ1-2; the D gene is possibly TRBD1 (6 bases). The CDR3 covers 18 residues. Trimming removed 4 bases at V and 3 bases at J, with 25 bases between. The germline V gene has CDR1 SGHRS and CDR2 YFSETQ. The CDR3 reads CASSAAYPRGNLHYGYTF. The CDR3 DNA is TGCGCCAGCAGCGCGGCGTACCCTAGGGGGAACCTCCACTATGGCTACACCTTC.

The chain links TRBV5-4 to TRBJ2-1, with D tentatively TRBD1 or TRBD2 (5 bases each). Germline CDR1 reads SGHNT; CDR2 reads YYREEE (reference sequence). Between the trimmed V and J ends, which lost 2 bases and 5 bases, there was a span of 11 bases. This CDR3 has 14 amino acids. CDR3 coding DNA: TGTGCCAGCAGCTTTTGGGGACCCAACAATGAGCAGTTCTTC. Amino acid sequence: CASSFWGPNNEQFF.

The chain links TRBV28 to TRBJ2-1, with 9 bases identical to TRBD2. The CDR3 has 16 residues. Per germline, CDR1 MDHEN and CDR2 SYDVKM. V was pared by 6 bases and J by 6 bases, with 12 bases of the junction left unmatched. DNA of the CDR3: TGTGCCAGCAGCGCTCTTCGGACTAGCGCAGGCAATGAGCAGTTCTTC. Protein sequence: CASSALRTSAGNEQFF.

This sequence joins TRBV29-1 and TRBJ2-5; 8 bases fit TRBD1. The germline CDR1 and CDR2 sequences are SQVTM and ANQGSEA. J lost 5 bases, V lost 6 bases, and 17 bases had no gene match. This CDR3 region has 16 residues. CDR3 residues: CSVIGQGGGGYETQYF. The CDR3 DNA is TGCAGCGTGATCGGACAGGGTGGTGGAGGATATGAGACCCAGTACTTC.

In this sample, this clone turned up a few times. This chain connects TRBV2 to TRBJ1-4; D is unresolved. Germline CDR1 is SNHLY and CDR2 is FYNNEI. The ends were cut back, 3 bases at V and 7 bases at J, with 9 bases in the middle. This CDR3 has 13 amino acids. The DNA for the CDR3 is TGTGCCAGCAGTGAGGTGGCAGTTGAAAAACTGTTTTTT. This encodes CASSEVAVEKLFF.

The CDR3 reads CAWSNTGGPSNQPQHF. For the CDR3, the DNA is TGTGCCTGGAGTAACACTGGGGGGCCTAGCAATCAGCCCCAGCATTTT. The chain is built from TRBV30 and TRBJ1-5; tentatively, D is TRBD1 (6 bases). Trimming left V 2 bases short and J 0 bases short, with 14 bases between. This CDR3 spans 16 amino acids. CDR1 and CDR2 from the germline V gene are GTSNPN and SVGIG (reference sequence).

This clone was found many times. V and J are TRBV6-1 and TRBJ2-7; D may match TRBD1 or TRBD2 (5 bases each). The CDR3 totals 14 residues. Per germline, CDR1 MNHNS and CDR2 SASEGT. V was pared by 3 bases and J by 2 bases, with 11 bases between. This CDR3 is CASSDRDGPYEQYF. The CDR3 bases are TGTGCCAGCAGTGATAGGGACGGTCCCTACGAGCAGTACTTC.

This sequence joins TRBV19 and TRBJ1-2; weak D call: TRBD1 (6 bases). Germline values: CDR1 LNHDA, CDR2 SQIVND (reference sequence). The CDR3 is 16 residues long. The V end lost 4 bases, the J end lost 0 bases, and 15 bases lay between the germline ends. As DNA, the CDR3 is TGTGCCAGTAGTACTTACGGGACATTAGCTAACTATGGCTACACCTTC. This gives the protein CASSTYGTLANYGYTF.